This record looks at one T cell receptor beta chain sequence and its context. The target antigen is unknown. This specimen comes from a study of OX40 agonist ivuxolimab in advanced cancers. Study-wide background: The dose-escalation group included hepatocellular carcinoma, melanoma, renal cell carcinoma and head and neck cancer. Study findings and constraints: Determination of antigen specificity was not performed for the expanded peripheral T cells. Clonal expansion was among the lowest in partial responders at 0.1-3.0 mg/kg, especially CD8+.

Generated by immunoSEQ multiplex PCR, the TCRdb table keeps only in-frame clones and is missing some. The sample consists of 70,000 to 95,000 clones, around nine tenths of them appearing once. Looked up from germline, CDR1 is DFQATT and CDR2 is SNEGSKA (reference sequence). The CDR3 is made up of 11 amino acids. V was pared by 6 bases and J by 6 bases, with 11 bases between. The sequences come from CD4+ or CD8+ T cells sorted from blood, collected in a trial of the OX40 agonist ivuxolimab. The source is an adult with an advanced solid tumor such as melanoma, head and neck, liver or kidney cancer. The chain is built from TRBV20-1 and TRBJ1-2; D is undetermined. The CDR3 nucleotides are TGCAGTGCAAAAGGATCTAATGGCTACACCTTC. Its translation is CSAKGSNGYTF.